The clone carrying this TCR beta chain is a singleton in its sample. Source study methods: The assay estimated nucleated cells by amplifying reference gene primers. TCRdb keeps only in-frame clones here, not all; method: immunoSEQ multiplex PCR. V, J and clone size derive from that table, while D and trimming were established from the DNA sequence. Of about 140,000 clones listed, around 87% are singletons. Individuals drawn from under 30 US areas were about 18 to 100 years old. Participant-reported clinical history was the basis for cohort assignment. The data stem from a study of blood T cell repertoires in COVID-19. Study context: Sites across the United States, Italy and Spain contributed samples from acute and convalescent COVID-19.

Germline CDR1 reads LGHNA; CDR2 reads YNFKEQ. V trimming: 0 bases; J trimming: 1 base; junction bases outside the gene matches: 11. This CDR3 comprises 20 residues. V gene TRBV4-2 combines with J gene TRBJ2-5; 13 nucleotides align to TRBD2. The TCR was taken from a man in his fifties or sixties who had recovered from COVID-19. Sample: PBMCs or T cells enriched from blood (not recorded which). The CDR3 is CASSQDWLGTSGASQETQYF. The CDR3 DNA sequence: TGTGCCAGCAGCCAAGATTGGCTCGGGACTAGCGGGGCCTCCCAAGAGACCCAGTACTTC.